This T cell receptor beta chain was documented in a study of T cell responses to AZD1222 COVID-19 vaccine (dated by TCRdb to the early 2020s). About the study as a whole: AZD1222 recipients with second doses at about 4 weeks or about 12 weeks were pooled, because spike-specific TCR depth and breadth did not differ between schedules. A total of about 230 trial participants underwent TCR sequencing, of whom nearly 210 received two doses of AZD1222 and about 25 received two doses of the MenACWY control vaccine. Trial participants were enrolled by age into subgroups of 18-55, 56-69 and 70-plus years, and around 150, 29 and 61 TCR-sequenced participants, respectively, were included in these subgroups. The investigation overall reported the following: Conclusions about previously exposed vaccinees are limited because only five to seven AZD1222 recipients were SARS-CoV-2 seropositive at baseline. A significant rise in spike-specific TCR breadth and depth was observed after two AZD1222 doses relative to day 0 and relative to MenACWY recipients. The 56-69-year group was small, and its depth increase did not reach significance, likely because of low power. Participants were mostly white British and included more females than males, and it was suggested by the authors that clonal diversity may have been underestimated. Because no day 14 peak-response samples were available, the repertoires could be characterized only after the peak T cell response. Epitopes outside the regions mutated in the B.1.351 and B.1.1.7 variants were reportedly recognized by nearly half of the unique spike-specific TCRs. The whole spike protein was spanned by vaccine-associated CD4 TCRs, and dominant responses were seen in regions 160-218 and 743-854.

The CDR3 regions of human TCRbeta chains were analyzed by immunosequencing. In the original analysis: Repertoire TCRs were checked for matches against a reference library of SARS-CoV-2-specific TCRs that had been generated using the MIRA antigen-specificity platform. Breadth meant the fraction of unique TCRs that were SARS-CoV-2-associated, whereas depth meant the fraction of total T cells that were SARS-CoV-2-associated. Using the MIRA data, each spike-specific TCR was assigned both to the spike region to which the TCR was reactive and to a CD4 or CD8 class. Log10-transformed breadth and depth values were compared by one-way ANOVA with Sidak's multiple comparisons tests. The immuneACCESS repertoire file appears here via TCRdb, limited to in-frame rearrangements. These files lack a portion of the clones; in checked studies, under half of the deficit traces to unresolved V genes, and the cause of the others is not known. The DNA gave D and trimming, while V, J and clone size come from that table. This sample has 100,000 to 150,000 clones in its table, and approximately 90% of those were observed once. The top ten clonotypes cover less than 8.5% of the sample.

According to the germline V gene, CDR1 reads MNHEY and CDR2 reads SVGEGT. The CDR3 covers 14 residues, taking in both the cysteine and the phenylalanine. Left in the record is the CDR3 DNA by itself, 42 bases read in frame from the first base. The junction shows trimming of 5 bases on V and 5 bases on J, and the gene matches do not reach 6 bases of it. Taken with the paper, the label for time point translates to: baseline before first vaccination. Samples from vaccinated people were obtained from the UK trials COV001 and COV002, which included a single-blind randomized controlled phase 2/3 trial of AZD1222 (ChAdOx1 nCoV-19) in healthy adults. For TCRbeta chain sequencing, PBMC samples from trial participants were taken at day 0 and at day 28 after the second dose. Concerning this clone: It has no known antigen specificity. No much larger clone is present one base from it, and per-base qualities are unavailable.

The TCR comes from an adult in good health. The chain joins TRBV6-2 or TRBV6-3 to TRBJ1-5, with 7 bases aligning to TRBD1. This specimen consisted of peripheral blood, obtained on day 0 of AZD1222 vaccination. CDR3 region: CASSDPGGYQPQHF. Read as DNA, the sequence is TGTGCCAGCAGTGACCCAGGGGGGTATCAGCCCCAGCATTTT.